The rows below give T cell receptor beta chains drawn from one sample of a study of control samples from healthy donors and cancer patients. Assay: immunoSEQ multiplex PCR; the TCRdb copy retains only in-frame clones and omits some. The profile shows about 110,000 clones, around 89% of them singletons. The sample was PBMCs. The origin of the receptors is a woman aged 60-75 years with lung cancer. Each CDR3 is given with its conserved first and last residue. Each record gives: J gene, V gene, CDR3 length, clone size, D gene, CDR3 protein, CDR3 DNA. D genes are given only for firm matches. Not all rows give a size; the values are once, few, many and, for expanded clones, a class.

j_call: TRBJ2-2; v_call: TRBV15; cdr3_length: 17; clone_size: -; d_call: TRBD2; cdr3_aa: CATSRASGSANTGELFF; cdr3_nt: TGTGCCACCAGCAGAGCTAGCGGGAGCGCGAACACCGGGGAGCTGTTTTTT
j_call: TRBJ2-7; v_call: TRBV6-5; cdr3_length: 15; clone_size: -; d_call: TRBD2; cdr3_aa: CASSTFAGGTYEQYF; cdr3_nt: TGTGCCAGCAGCACATTCGCGGGGGGCACCTACGAGCAGTACTTC
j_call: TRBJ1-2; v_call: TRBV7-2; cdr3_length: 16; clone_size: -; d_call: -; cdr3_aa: CASSLMSPAQGNGYTF; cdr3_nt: TGTGCCAGCAGCTTAATGTCGCCAGCGCAGGGGAATGGCTACACCTTC
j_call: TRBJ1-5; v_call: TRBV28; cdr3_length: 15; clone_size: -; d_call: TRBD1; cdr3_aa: CASSRTGRKDQPQHF; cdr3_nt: TGTGCCAGCAGCCGGACAGGGCGAAAGGATCAGCCCCAGCATTTT
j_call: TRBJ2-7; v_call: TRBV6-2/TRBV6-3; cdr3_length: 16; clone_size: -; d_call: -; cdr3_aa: CASSYFWVRQTYEQYF; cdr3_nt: TGTGCCAGCAGTTACTTTTGGGTCAGGCAAACTTACGAGCAGTACTTC
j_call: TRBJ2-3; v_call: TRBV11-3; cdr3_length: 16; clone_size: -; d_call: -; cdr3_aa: CASSYIAAGAPDTQYF; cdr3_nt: TGTGCCAGCAGCTACATAGCGGCAGGCGCTCCAGATACGCAGTATTTT
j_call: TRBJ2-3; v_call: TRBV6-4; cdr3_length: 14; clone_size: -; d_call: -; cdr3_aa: CASSVEAATDTQYF; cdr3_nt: TGTGCCAGCAGTGTCGAAGCGGCCACAGATACGCAGTATTTT
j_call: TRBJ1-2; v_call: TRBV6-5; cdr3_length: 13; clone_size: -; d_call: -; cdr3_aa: CASRINERAGYTF; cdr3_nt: TGTGCCAGCAGAATCAACGAGAGGGCTGGCTACACCTTC
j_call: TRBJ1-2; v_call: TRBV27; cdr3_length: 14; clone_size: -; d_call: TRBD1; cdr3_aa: CASSLAGQGNGYTF; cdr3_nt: TGTGCCAGCAGTTTGGCCGGACAGGGGAATGGCTACACCTTC
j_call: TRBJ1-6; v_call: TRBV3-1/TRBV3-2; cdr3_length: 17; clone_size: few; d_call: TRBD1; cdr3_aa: CASSQDSWGQVNSPLHF; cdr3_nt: TGTGCCAGCAGCCAAGATTCTTGGGGACAGGTCAATTCACCCCTCCACTTT
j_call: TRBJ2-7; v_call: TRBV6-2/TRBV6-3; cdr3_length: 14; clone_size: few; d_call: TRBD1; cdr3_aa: CASSEGGQGYEQYF; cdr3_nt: TGTGCCAGCAGCGAAGGAGGACAGGGGTACGAGCAGTACTTC
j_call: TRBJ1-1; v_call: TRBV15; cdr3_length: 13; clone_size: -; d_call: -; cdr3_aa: CATSADGHTEAFF; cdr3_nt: TGTGCCACCAGCGCCGATGGTCACACTGAAGCTTTCTTT
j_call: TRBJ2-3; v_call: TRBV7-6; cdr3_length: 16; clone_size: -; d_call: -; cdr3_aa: CASSPVGATSTDTQYF; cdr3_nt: TGTGCCAGCAGCCCCGTGGGGGCAACTAGCACAGATACGCAGTATTTT
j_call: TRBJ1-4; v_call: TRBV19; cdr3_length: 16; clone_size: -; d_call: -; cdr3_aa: CASRFSAGATNEKLFF; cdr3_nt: TGTGCCAGTAGATTCTCGGCGGGAGCAACTAATGAAAAACTGTTTTTT
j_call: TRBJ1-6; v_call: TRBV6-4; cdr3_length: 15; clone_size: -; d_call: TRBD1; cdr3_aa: CASNGTGSLNSPLHF; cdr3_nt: TGTGCCAGCAATGGGACAGGATCCCTAAATTCACCCCTCCACTTT